The T cell receptor (beta chain) described here comes from a study of CD8+ T cells in alopecia areata. Looking at the study overall: Affected scalp percentage set treated patients' severity scores.

Following extraction, RNA underwent reverse transcription to cDNA, which served as the sequencing template. Profiling relied on immunoSEQ multiplex PCR, and the TCRdb table lists in-frame clones only, not all of them. Of about 270,000 clones in the sample, 60% were seen once. The sample's treatment: oral pan-JAK inhibitor, 5-10 mg twice daily. Source: CD4+ T cells sorted from blood, taken between weeks 51 and 54, from a patient treated with tofacitinib. The clonotype comes from a human donor with alopecia areata.

In DNA form, the CDR3 reads TGTGCCAGCAGGAGACCCTCCGCGGGCTATGGCTACACCTTC. Protein sequence: CASRRPSAGYGYTF. This chain connects TRBV6-5 to TRBJ1-2; no clear D gene. Trimming took 6 bases from V and 4 from J, leaving 15 bases between them. This CDR3 is 14 amino acids long. Germline assignment: CDR1 MNHEY and CDR2 SVGAGI.